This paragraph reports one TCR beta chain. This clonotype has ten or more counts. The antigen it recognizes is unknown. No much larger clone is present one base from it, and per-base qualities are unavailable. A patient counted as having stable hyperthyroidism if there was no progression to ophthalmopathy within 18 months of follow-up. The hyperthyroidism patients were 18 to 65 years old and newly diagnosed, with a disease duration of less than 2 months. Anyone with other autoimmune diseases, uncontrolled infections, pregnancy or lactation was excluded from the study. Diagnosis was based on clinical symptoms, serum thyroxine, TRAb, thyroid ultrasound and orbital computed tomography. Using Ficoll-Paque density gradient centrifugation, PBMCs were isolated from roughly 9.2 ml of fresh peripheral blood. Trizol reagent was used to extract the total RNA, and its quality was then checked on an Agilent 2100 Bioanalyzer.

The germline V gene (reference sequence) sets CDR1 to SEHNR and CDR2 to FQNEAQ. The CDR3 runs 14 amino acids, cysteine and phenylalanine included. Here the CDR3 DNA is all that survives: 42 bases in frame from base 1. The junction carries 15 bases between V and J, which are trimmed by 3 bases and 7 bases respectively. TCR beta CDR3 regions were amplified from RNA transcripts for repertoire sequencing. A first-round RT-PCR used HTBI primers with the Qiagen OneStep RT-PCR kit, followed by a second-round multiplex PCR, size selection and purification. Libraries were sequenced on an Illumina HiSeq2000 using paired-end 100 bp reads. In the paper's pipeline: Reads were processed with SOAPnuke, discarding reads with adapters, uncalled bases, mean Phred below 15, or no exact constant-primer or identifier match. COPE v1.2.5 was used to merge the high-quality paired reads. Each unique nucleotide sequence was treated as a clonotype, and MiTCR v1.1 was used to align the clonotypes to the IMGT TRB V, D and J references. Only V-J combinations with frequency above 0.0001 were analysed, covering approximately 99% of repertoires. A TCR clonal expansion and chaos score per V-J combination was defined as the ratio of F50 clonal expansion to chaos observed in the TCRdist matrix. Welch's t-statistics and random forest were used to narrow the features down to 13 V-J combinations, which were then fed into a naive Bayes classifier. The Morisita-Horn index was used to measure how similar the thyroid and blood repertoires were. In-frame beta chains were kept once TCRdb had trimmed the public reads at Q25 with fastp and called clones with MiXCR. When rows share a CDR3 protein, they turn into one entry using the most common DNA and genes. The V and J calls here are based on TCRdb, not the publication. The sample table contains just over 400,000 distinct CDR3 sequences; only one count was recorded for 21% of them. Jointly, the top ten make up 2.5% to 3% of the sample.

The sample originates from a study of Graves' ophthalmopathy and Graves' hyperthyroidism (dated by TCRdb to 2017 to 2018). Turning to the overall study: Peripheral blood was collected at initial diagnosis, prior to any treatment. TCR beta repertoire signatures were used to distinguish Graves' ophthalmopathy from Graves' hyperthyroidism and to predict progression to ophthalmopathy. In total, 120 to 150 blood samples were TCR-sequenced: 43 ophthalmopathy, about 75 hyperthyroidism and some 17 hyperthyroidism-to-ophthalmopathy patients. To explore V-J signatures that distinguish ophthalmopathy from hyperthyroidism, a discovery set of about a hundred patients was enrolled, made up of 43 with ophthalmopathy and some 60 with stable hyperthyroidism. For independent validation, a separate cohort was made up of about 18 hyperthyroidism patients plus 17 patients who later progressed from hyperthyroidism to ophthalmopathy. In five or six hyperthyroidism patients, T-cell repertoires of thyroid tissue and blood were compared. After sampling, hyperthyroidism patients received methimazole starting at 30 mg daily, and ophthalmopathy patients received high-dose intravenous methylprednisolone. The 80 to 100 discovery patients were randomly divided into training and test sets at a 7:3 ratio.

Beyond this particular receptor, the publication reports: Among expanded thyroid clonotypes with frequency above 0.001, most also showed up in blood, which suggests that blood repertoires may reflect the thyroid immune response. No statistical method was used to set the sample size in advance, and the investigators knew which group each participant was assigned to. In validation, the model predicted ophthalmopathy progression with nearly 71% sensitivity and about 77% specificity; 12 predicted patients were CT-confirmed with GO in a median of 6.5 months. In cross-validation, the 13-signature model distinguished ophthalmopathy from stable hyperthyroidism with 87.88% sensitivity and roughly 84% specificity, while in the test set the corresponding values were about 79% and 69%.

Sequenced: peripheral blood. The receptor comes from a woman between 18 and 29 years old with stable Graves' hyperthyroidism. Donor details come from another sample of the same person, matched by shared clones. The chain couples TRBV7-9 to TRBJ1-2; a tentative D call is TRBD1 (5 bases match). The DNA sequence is TGTGCCAGCAGCTTTACTCAGGGTGGCGGTGGCTACACCTTC. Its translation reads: CASSFTQGGGGYTF.